The clone carrying this T cell receptor beta chain was observed a few times. These data belong to a study of radiation and T cells in renal cell carcinoma. Method: immunoSEQ multiplex PCR; TCRdb's copy keeps in-frame clones and lacks some. The data contain roughly 86,000 clones, roughly 80% of them singletons. The ends lost 5 bases at V and 10 bases at J; junction bases unmatched: 8. Germline V gene sequence: CDR1 SEHNR, CDR2 FQNEAQ (reference sequence). The CDR3 length is 14 residues. Time point specified: blood 4 weeks post-SBRT, at nephrectomy. As for treatment: 15 Gy SBRT to primary tumor, nephrectomy 4 weeks later. Nephrectomy followed 15 Gy stereotactic body radiation by 4 weeks. Clear cell pathology was present in this patient's renal cell carcinoma.

The sample in question was blood, obtained from a patient whose treatment included radiotherapy and nephrectomy. The chain carries TRBV7-9 and TRBJ1-6, with 7 positions matching TRBD1. The sequence was collected from a man in his fifties or sixties with renal cell carcinoma. The CDR3 sequence: CASSPTGSRSPLHF. The CDR3 DNA reads as TGTGCCAGCAGCCCGACAGGGTCTCGATCACCCCTCCACTTT.